These 28 T cell receptor beta chains were all obtained from the same sample, sequenced in a study of CD8+ T cells in alopecia areata. Sequencing used cDNA as its template, made by extracting RNA and reverse transcribing it. TCRdb's copy holds only in-frame clones and misses some; the assay was immunoSEQ multiplex PCR. The record shows around 300,000 clones for this sample, with no singletons present. Sorting relied on CD4, CD8alpha, NKG2D, NKG2ACE and other markers applied to pooled cutaneous lymph node cells. The sequencing input was CD4+ T cells sorted from a lymph node. Receptor source: a C3H/HeJ mouse with alopecia areata. These mice share the MHC haplotype H2-k.

Regarding this clone: Mouse gene names and germline throughout. The read falls 4 residues short of the CDR3 end, and the missing part is taken from the germline J gene. The rearrangement uses TRBV5 and TRBJ2-7; 9 bases line up with TRBD2. The CDR3 sequence is 15 residues long. V trimming: 0 bases; J trimming: 3 bases; junction bases outside the gene matches: 3. Germline CDR1 is LGHNA and CDR2 is YNLKQL (reference sequence). This CDR3 reads CASSQDLLGGYEQYF. CDR3 DNA (partial): TGTGCCAGCAGCCAAGATCTACTGGGGGGCTAT.

Of note for this clone: Mouse names are used for the genes. This sample includes further DNA sequences coding for the same CDR3. The DNA read from the CDR3 is TGTGCCAGCAGCCAAGATGGGACAGGGGGCACA. Residues: CASSQDGTGGT. The whole CDR3 is CASSQDGTGGTEVFF. This chain uses TRBV5 with TRBJ1-1, with TRBD1 matching 11 bases. The read falls 4 residues short of the CDR3 end, and the missing part is taken from the germline J gene. CDR3 length: 15 residues. Germline V gene sequence: CDR1 LGHNA, CDR2 YNLKQL (reference sequence). Trimming cost V 0 bases and J 4 bases; bases outside gene matches: 1.

This clone appeared a few times. All gene names here are mouse names. The read is 4 residues too short to cover the CDR3 end, so that end is filled in from the germline J gene. The chain joins TRBV13-1 to TRBJ2-5; D possibly corresponds to TRBD2 (6 bases). From germline, CDR1 is NSHNY and CDR2 SYGAGN. The CDR3 contains 13 residues. The CDR3 bases that were read are TGTGCCAGCAGGGCCCGGGGGGAAGAC. Translating it yields CASRARGED. The entire CDR3 protein is CASRARGEDTQYF.

This clone was seen ten or more times. Gene names denote mouse genes. The CDR3 end lies 4 residues beyond the end of the read and is filled in from the germline J gene. The rearrangement uses TRBV17 and TRBJ2-3; 7 nucleotides align to TRBD2. Germline CDR1 reads MNHDT; CDR2 reads YYDKIL. The CDR3 is 14 residues long. CDR3 bases read: TGTGCTAGCAGTAGAGTTCTGGGGGAAGAA. Its protein is CASSRVLGEE. The complete CDR3 sequence is CASSRVLGEETLYF.

This clone was detected only a few times. Mouse gene names apply. The identical CDR3 is also encoded by other nucleotide sequences in the sample. The CDR3 bases that were read are TGTGCCAGCAGTATTCGGACTGGGGGGAACTATGCT. This gives the protein CASSIRTGGNYA. The complete CDR3 reads CASSIRTGGNYAEQFF. This rearrangement joins TRBV19 to TRBJ2-1, with TRBD2 matching 11 bases. Read sequence stops 4 residues before the CDR3 end, and the germline J gene provides the missing end. The CDR3 totals 16 residues. Germline CDR1 and CDR2: FNHDT and SITEND (reference sequence). Trimming removed 2 bases from V and 1 base from J; junction bases left unmatched: 2. Based on the CDR3 plus reference TRBV19 and TRBJ2-1, the full variable domain is GGIITQTPKFLIGQEGQKLTLKCQQNFNHDTMYWYRQDSGKGLRLIYYSITENDLQKGDLSEGYDASREKKSSFSLTVTSAQKNEMAVFLCASSIRTGGNYAEQFFGPGTRLTVL.

Of note for this clone: Gene and germline names: mouse. Read coverage stops 4 residues before the CDR3 terminus; the germline J gene supplies the remainder. This chain uses TRBV5 with TRBJ2-3; D gene unclear. V was shortened by 2 bases and J by 2 bases, with 8 bases between the two germline ends. The CDR3 runs 14 residues. Germline V lookup: CDR1 LGHNA, CDR2 YNLKQL (reference sequence). The CDR3 DNA, read in part, is TGTGCCAGCAGCCAAAATGGTGCTGCAGAA. Translating it yields CASSQNGAAE. The full CDR3 sequence reads CASSQNGAAETLYF.

Details on this clone: Gene labels here are mouse ones. With the read ending 4 residues before the CDR3 end, the germline J gene is used to fill in that end. This chain links TRBV13-1 with TRBJ2-2; tentatively, D is TRBD1 (6 bases). V was pared by 0 bases and J by 6 bases, with 9 bases between. This CDR3 is 14 amino acids long. Germline V gives CDR1 NSHNY, CDR2 SYGAGN. The covered CDR3 bases are TGTGCCAGCAGTGATGACAGGGAGGCCGGG. Translation gives CASSDDREAG. The complete CDR3 protein is CASSDDREAGQLYF.

In this sample, this clone turned up many times. These gene names are mouse names. The missing CDR3 end, 4 residues past where the read stops, is filled in from the germline J gene. Other DNA sequences in the sample encode the same CDR3. The chain uses TRBV5 and TRBJ2-1; 10 bases line up with TRBD1. This CDR3 has 16 amino acids. Germline V gene data show CDR1 as LGHNA and CDR2 as YNLKQL (reference sequence). Trimming took 0 bases from V and 3 from J; bases not matched to a gene: 2. CDR3 amino acids: CASSQDRDRGYAEQFF. The DNA read from the CDR3 is TGTGCCAGCAGCCAAGATCGGGACAGGGGCTATGCT.

On this clone: Mouse names are used for the genes. The missing CDR3 end, 4 residues past where the read stops, is filled in from the germline J gene. The V call is TRBV31, the J call TRBJ2-2; tentatively, D is TRBD1 (6 bases). Germline assignment: CDR1 GKSSPN and CDR2 SITVG. The CDR3 covers 13 residues. V dropped 4 bases and J dropped 6 bases, with 12 bases sitting between them. This CDR3 is CAWIPQGSGQLYF. Incomplete CDR3 DNA: TGTGCCTGGATCCCCCAGGGGTCCGGG. Using reference TRBV31 and TRBJ2-2 for the parts outside the CDR3, the full variable domain is AQTIHQWPVAEIKAVGSPLSLGCTIKGKSSPNLYWYWQATGGTLQQLFYSITVGQVESVVQLNLSASRPKDDQFILSTEKLLLSHSGFYLCAWIPQGSGQLYFGEGSKLTVL.

This clone was recorded a few times. Genes here carry mouse names. The CDR3 extends 4 residues past the end of the read, so its final part is completed from the germline J gene. The chain employs TRBV5 and TRBJ1-1; 7 positions match TRBD1. Germline lookup yields CDR1 LGHNA and CDR2 YNLKQL (reference sequence). The CDR3 totals 16 residues. Trimming cost V 0 bases and J 0 bases; bases outside gene matches: 4. The sequenced CDR3 bases are TGTGCCAGCAGCCAAGATCCGGGACAGTCAAACACA. This codes for CASSQDPGQSNT. The complete CDR3 sequence is CASSQDPGQSNTEVFF.

This clone was counted between two and nine times. Genes and germline are mouse. From the germline J gene comes the end of the CDR3, since the read stops 4 residues before it. The V gene is TRBV29, the J gene TRBJ2-1, with D possibly TRBD1 on 7 matching bases. The CDR3 extends over 13 amino acids. V was clipped by 6 bases and J by 6 bases, with 12 bases between them. Germline loops: CDR1 MSHET, CDR2 SYDVDS. The covered CDR3 bases are TGTGCTAGCAGGGAGGGGGCGGTTGCT. This encodes CASREGAVA. The entire CDR3 protein reads CASREGAVAEQFF.

A few counts support this clone. Germline and genes: mouse. The read ends 4 residues before the CDR3 terminus; that terminus is restored from the germline J gene. Other DNA variants within this sample encode the same CDR3. The chain joins TRBV1 to TRBJ2-5; D gene unclear. CDR1 is NSQYPW and CDR2 is LRSPGD in the germline V gene (reference sequence). Trimming took 2 bases from V and 0 from J, leaving 6 bases between them. The CDR3 length is 14 residues. The CDR3 sequence: CTCSAQDNQDTQYF. The CDR3 bases that were read are TGCACCTGCAGTGCACAGGATAACCAAGAC. The full variable domain, in which reference TRBV1 and TRBJ2-5 provide the parts outside the CDR3, is VTLLEQNPRWRLVPRGQAVNLRCILKNSQYPWMSWYQQDLQKQLQWLFTLRSPGDKEVKSLPGADYLATRVTDTELRLQVANMSQGRTLYCTCSAQDNQDTQYFGPGTRLLVL.

This clone was found a few times. The genes are named according to mouse. Read data end 4 residues before the CDR3 end; the end is taken from the germline J gene. The sample holds other DNA sequences that translate to the same CDR3. This chain links TRBV5 with TRBJ1-2; 9 positions agree with TRBD1. This CDR3 is built from 15 residues. Germline lookup yields CDR1 LGHNA and CDR2 YNLKQL (reference sequence). After removal of 0 bases from V and 3 bases from J, the junction contained 2 bases not matched to a gene. The CDR3 bases that were read are TGTGCCAGCAGCCAAGAGGGACAGGGTGACTCC. The encoded protein is CASSQEGQGDS. The entire CDR3 sequence reads CASSQEGQGDSDYTF.

This clone has a handful of counts. Gene names are mouse gene names. The CDR3 goes on 4 residues after the read ends, and that part is filled in from the germline J gene. The V and J genes are TRBV29 and TRBJ2-3; D ambiguous. Germline V gene data show CDR1 as MSHET and CDR2 as SYDVDS. The CDR3 sequence is 9 residues long. CDR3 DNA, as far as it was read: TGTAGGGGTGCAGAA. This translates into CRGAE. The complete CDR3 reads CRGAETLYF.

Turning to this clone: Gene labels here are mouse ones. The missing CDR3 end, 4 residues past where the read stops, is filled in from the germline J gene. The chain couples TRBV19 to TRBJ2-1, with D perhaps TRBD2 (6 bases). CDR1 and CDR2 from the germline V gene are FNHDT and SITEND (reference sequence). V was trimmed by 4 bases and J by 0 bases, leaving 11 bases between them. This CDR3 has 15 residues. CDR3 loop: CASSPPGLNYAEQFF. CDR3 bases read: TGTGCCAGCAGTCCACCGGGACTTAACTATGCT. Full variable domain (remainder filled in from reference TRBV19 and TRBJ2-1): GGIITQTPKFLIGQEGQKLTLKCQQNFNHDTMYWYRQDSGKGLRLIYYSITENDLQKGDLSEGYDASREKKSSFSLTVTSAQKNEMAVFLCASSPPGLNYAEQFFGPGTRLTVL.

This clone was counted only a few times. A much larger clone differs by one base, so this may be a read error. Gene names are mouse gene names. The read is 4 residues too short to cover the CDR3 end, so that end is filled in from the germline J gene. This sample also contains other DNA sequences that code for the same CDR3. This chain joins TRBV19 and TRBJ1-1, with 7 bases lining up with TRBD1. V was pared by 5 bases and J by 0 bases, with 1 base of the junction left unmatched. From germline, CDR1 is FNHDT and CDR2 SITEND (reference sequence). The CDR3 runs to 13 residues. Here the CDR3 reads CASSGQANTEVFF. The CDR3 bases that were read are TGTGCCAGCAGCGGACAGGCAAACACA.

Concerning this clone itself: The gene names given are mouse names. Read data end 4 residues before the CDR3 end; the end is taken from the germline J gene. V usage is TRBV13-1 and J usage is TRBJ2-2; 10 nucleotides agree with TRBD2. V lost 5 bases to trimming and J lost 1 base; unmatched junction nucleotides: 2. Germline V lookup: CDR1 NSHNY, CDR2 SYGAGN. This CDR3 is 15 amino acids long. Partial CDR3 DNA: TGTGCCAGCAGAGGGACTGGGGTAAACACCGGG. Amino acid sequence: CASRGTGVNTG. The entire CDR3 is CASRGTGVNTGQLYF.

The sample holds a few counts of this clone. Mouse gene names and germline throughout. The read terminates 4 residues before the CDR3 end, so the remaining end is supplied by the germline J gene. The V and J genes are TRBV13-3 and TRBJ1-1; TRBD1 might be the D (5 bases). The CDR3 runs 14 residues. CDR1 is NNHDY, CDR2 SYVADS, per germline. The DNA read from the CDR3 is TGTGCCAGCAGTGAAGGACTGGGGGGTGGA. This sequence encodes CASSEGLGGG. The complete CDR3 sequence is CASSEGLGGGEVFF.

This clone occurred a few times. Mouse names are used for the genes. The DNA ends 4 residues before the CDR3 does, and the rest of the CDR3 is filled in from the germline J gene. The chain couples TRBV5 to TRBJ2-5; D is uncertain. Germline CDR1 is LGHNA and CDR2 is YNLKQL (reference sequence). The CDR3 is 13 residues long. The CDR3 bases that were read are TGTGCCAGCAGCCAAAAGGGTAGAGAC. This codes for CASSQKGRD. From start to end, the CDR3 is CASSQKGRDTQYF.

This clone was seen many times. The listed genes are named as in mouse. Read sequence stops 4 residues before the CDR3 end, and the germline J gene provides the missing end. The sample contains more than one DNA sequence encoding this CDR3. The genes are TRBV13-1 and TRBJ1-1; 8 bases are shared with TRBD1. The CDR3 has 14 amino acids. Unmatched junction bases numbered 2, after V lost 1 base and J lost 3 bases. CDR1 and CDR2 from the germline V gene are NSHNY and SYGAGN. CDR3 loop: CASSDQGADTEVFF. The sequenced part of the CDR3 DNA is TGTGCCAGCAGTGATCAGGGGGCGGACACA.

This clone appeared a few times. The genes are named according to mouse. The CDR3 end falls 3 residues outside the read, so it is completed with the germline J gene. The chain couples TRBV19 to TRBJ1-6; D is perhaps TRBD1 (6 bases). TRBJ1-6 is assigned to the ORF class and has an uncertain function. This CDR3 has 16 residues. V was pared by 4 bases and J by 5 bases, with 16 bases between. Germline-derived CDR1 and CDR2 are FNHDT and SITEND (reference sequence). The CDR3 sequence is CASSPLPGQDNSPLYF. The part of the CDR3 DNA that was read is TGTGCCAGCAGTCCACTTCCGGGACAAGATAATTCGCCC.

This clone has only a few counts. Mouse gene names apply. The observed sequence ends 4 residues before the CDR3 terminus, with the missing tail filled in from the germline J gene. The rearrangement uses TRBV19 and TRBJ2-1; TRBD2 matches 11 bases. This CDR3 comprises 14 residues. V was pared by 4 bases and J by 5 bases, with 2 bases of the junction left unmatched. Germline V lookup: CDR1 FNHDT, CDR2 SITEND (reference sequence). CDR3 DNA (partial): TGTGCCAGCAGTTACTGGGGGGGCGATGCT. Translating it yields CASSYWGGDA. The full-length CDR3 reads as CASSYWGGDAEQFF. Looking up the rest from reference TRBV19 and TRBJ2-1 gives the full variable domain: GGIITQTPKFLIGQEGQKLTLKCQQNFNHDTMYWYRQDSGKGLRLIYYSITENDLQKGDLSEGYDASREKKSSFSLTVTSAQKNEMAVFLCASSYWGGDAEQFFGPGTRLTVL.

Remarks on this clone: Mouse germline and gene names are used. The read is 4 residues too short to cover the CDR3 end, so that end is filled in from the germline J gene. Other DNA variants within this sample encode the same CDR3. J is TRBJ2-3 and V is TRBV19; TRBD1 aligns across 10 bases. The CDR3 loop spans 14 amino acids. Germline V gene data show CDR1 as FNHDT and CDR2 as SITEND (reference sequence). Trimming took 5 bases from V and 3 from J; bases not matched to a gene: 3. Here the CDR3 reads CASSTGQGAETLYF. The sequenced CDR3 bases are TGTGCCAGCAGCACGGGACAGGGGGCAGAA.

Regarding this clone: Gene names are the mouse ones. The read falls 4 residues short of the CDR3 end, and the missing part is taken from the germline J gene. Distinct nucleotide sequences in the sample also encode this CDR3. This rearrangement joins TRBV14 to TRBJ2-5, with D tentatively TRBD1 (6 bases). The CDR3 consists of 14 residues. Between the trimmed V and J ends, which lost 5 bases and 0 bases, there was a span of 10 bases. Germline-derived CDR1 and CDR2 are SGHDT and FRDEAV. CDR3 DNA (partial): TGTGCCAGCAGCCCCGGGACAAACCAAGAC. Its translation is CASSPGTNQD. The full-length CDR3 reads as CASSPGTNQDTQYF.

This clone was counted a few times. The gene symbols are mouse symbols. The read stops 4 residues short of the end of the CDR3; the missing end is completed from the germline J gene. This chain uses TRBV31 with TRBJ2-1; 11 nucleotides line up with TRBD1. Germline loops: CDR1 GKSSPN, CDR2 SITVG. This CDR3 region has 15 residues. Germline trimming cut 0 bases from V and 6 bases from J; bases unmatched to any gene: 4. The covered CDR3 bases are TGTGCCTGGAGTCTCTCCGGACAGGGGGCTGCT. Residues: CAWSLSGQGAA. The entire CDR3 is CAWSLSGQGAAEQFF.

This clone has a handful of counts. Each gene name is a mouse one. The read stops 4 residues short of the end of the CDR3; the missing end is completed from the germline J gene. V gene TRBV13-2 combines with J gene TRBJ2-1, with 10 bases aligning to TRBD1. J was trimmed by 5 bases and V by 0 bases; bases with no gene match: 8. Germline V gene lookup returns CDR1 NNHNN and CDR2 SYGAGS (reference sequence). This CDR3 comprises 17 residues. The part of the CDR3 DNA that was read is TGTGCCAGCGGTGATGCTGGGACAGGGGAATGGGATGCT. Protein sequence: CASGDAGTGEWDA. The CDR3 as a whole reads CASGDAGTGEWDAEQFF.

With respect to this clone: Gene names refer to mouse genes. Coverage ceases 4 residues before the CDR3 finishes, and the germline J gene fills in the end. The chain uses TRBV13-1 and TRBJ1-2, with 10 positions matching TRBD1. Germline V gives CDR1 NSHNY, CDR2 SYGAGN. The CDR3 covers 15 residues. V shed 3 bases, J shed 2 bases, and the junction held 4 bases outside the gene matches. CDR3 sequence reads: CASSGGGQGNSDYTF. Incomplete CDR3 DNA: TGTGCCAGCAGTGGGGGGGGACAGGGGAACTCC.

On this clone: Mouse gene names and germline throughout. Sequencing ends 4 residues short of the CDR3 end; the germline J gene provides the rest. V usage is TRBV13-1 and J usage is TRBJ2-2; TRBD1 agrees at 8 bases. Germline trimming cut 3 bases from V and 4 bases from J; bases unmatched to any gene: 2. CDR1 and CDR2 from the germline V gene are NSHNY and SYGAGN. The CDR3 runs 14 residues. CDR3: CASSGTGTTGQLYF. The part of the CDR3 DNA that was read is TGTGCCAGCAGTGGGACAGGGACCACCGGG.